The 2 T cell receptor beta chains below all came from one sample that was sequenced in a study of blood T cell repertoires in COVID-19. Sequencing used immunoSEQ multiplex PCR; TCRdb keeps in-frame clones, though not all of them. This sample has about 230,000 clones, with approximately 80% found just once. Material: peripheral blood. The receptors derive from a woman between 50 and 59 years old with acute or convalescent COVID-19.

The chain joins TRBV7-9 to TRBJ1-1; D remains unclear. The V and J ends lost 5 bases and 5 bases respectively, with 12 bases between them. The CDR3 has 13 amino acids. Germline V gene sequence: CDR1 SEHNR, CDR2 FQNEAQ (reference sequence). CDR3 residues: CASSPDGETEAFF. Here the CDR3 DNA reads TGTGCCAGCAGCCCGGACGGGGAGACTGAAGCTTTCTTT.

The V call is TRBV23-1, the J call TRBJ1-5; D gene unclear. TRBV23-1 is marked as an open reading frame, function uncertain. The V end was cut by 4 bases, the J end by 2 bases, with 12 bases between. The CDR3 loop spans 15 amino acids. Written as DNA, the CDR3 is TGCGCCAGCAGTCCGCCAGGATTCGGCAATCAGCCCCAGCATTTT. Residues: CASSPPGFGNQPQHF.